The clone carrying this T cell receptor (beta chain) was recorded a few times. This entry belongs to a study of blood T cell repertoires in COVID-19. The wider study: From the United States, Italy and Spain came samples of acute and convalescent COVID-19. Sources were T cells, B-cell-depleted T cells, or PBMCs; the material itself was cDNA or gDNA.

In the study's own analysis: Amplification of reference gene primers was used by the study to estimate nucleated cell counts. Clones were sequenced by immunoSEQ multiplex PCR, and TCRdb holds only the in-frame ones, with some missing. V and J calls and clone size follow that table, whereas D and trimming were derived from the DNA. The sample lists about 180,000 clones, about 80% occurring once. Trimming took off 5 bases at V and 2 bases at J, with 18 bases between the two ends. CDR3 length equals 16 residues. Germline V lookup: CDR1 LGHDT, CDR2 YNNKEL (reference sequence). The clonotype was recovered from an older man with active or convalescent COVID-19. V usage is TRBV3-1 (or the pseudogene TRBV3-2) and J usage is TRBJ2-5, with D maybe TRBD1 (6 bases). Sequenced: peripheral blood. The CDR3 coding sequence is TGTGCCAGCAGCTTCCTCTGGGGCAGGGGTCAAGAGACCCAGTACTTC. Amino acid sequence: CASSFLWGRGQETQYF.